The rows below give T cell receptor beta chains drawn from one sample of a study of identical twins. Each CDR3 protein gets one entry after TCRdb re-called the 5' RACE reads with MiXCR. The sample shows hundreds of thousands of distinct CDR3 sequences, around 24% of them seen only once. This same sample was also taken into another study, of yellow fever vaccine responses in identical twins.

What was sequenced was CD4+ T cells sorted from blood. These receptors all come from a young woman in good health. The CDR3 runs from the conserved cysteine through the conserved F or W. The order of the fields is J gene, V gene, D gene, clone size, CDR3 DNA, CDR3 protein. D genes are given only for firm matches. A row's size may be missing; if present it is once, few, many or a size class.

j_call: TRBJ2-2; v_call: TRBV5-1; d_call: -; clone_size: few; cdr3_nt: TGCGCCAGCGGCGTGCCAGCACCGAACACCGGGGAGCTGTTTTTT; cdr3_aa: CASGVPAPNTGELFF
j_call: TRBJ1-2; v_call: TRBV24-1; d_call: -; clone_size: few; cdr3_nt: TGTGCCACACAGAGTAACTATGGCTACACCTTC; cdr3_aa: CATQSNYGYTF
j_call: TRBJ1-2; v_call: TRBV6-2/TRBV6-3; d_call: -; clone_size: -; cdr3_nt: TGTGCCAGCAGTTACACCAAACAGGGAAGCTATGGCTACACCTTC; cdr3_aa: CASSYTKQGSYGYTF
j_call: TRBJ2-3; v_call: TRBV19; d_call: -; clone_size: many; cdr3_nt: TGTGCCAGTAGTACAGGGCAGACAGATACGCAGTATTTT; cdr3_aa: CASSTGQTDTQYF
j_call: TRBJ2-3; v_call: TRBV28; d_call: -; clone_size: -; cdr3_nt: TGTGCCAGCAGTTTTTCCGGGGTCGGCTGGGACACGCAGTATTTT; cdr3_aa: CASSFSGVGWDTQYF
j_call: TRBJ2-3; v_call: TRBV7-6; d_call: TRBD2; clone_size: -; cdr3_nt: TGTGCCAGCAGCCTAGACCTCCGTGGGGGACTAGGGACCCCTAGCACAGATACGCAGTATTTT; cdr3_aa: CASSLDLRGGLGTPSTDTQYF
j_call: TRBJ2-1; v_call: TRBV11-3; d_call: TRBD2; clone_size: -; cdr3_nt: TGTGCCAGCAGCTTAACGGCGGGAGCTTGGGTTGAGCAGTTCTTC; cdr3_aa: CASSLTAGAWVEQFF
j_call: TRBJ2-2; v_call: TRBV10-1; d_call: -; clone_size: few; cdr3_nt: TGCGCCAGCAAAGCAGGAAACACCGGGGAGCTGTTTTTT; cdr3_aa: CASKAGNTGELFF
j_call: TRBJ2-3; v_call: TRBV4-1; d_call: -; clone_size: few; cdr3_nt: TGCGCCAGCAGCCAAGTGGGTTGGGTTGGTGGTACGCAGTATTTT; cdr3_aa: CASSQVGWVGGTQYF
j_call: TRBJ2-7; v_call: TRBV14; d_call: -; clone_size: -; cdr3_nt: TGTGCCAGCAGCCAACCGGGACTCGGCGAGCAGTACTTC; cdr3_aa: CASSQPGLGEQYF
j_call: TRBJ2-3; v_call: TRBV20-1; d_call: TRBD2; clone_size: -; cdr3_nt: TGCAGTGCTAGAGATTCTAGCGGACCCACAGATACGCAGTATTTT; cdr3_aa: CSARDSSGPTDTQYF
j_call: TRBJ2-2; v_call: TRBV10-3; d_call: TRBD2; clone_size: -; cdr3_nt: TGTGCCATCAGTGGCTTTAGCGGGAGCGGTACCGGGGAGCTGTTTTTT; cdr3_aa: CAISGFSGSGTGELFF
j_call: TRBJ1-1; v_call: TRBV5-1; d_call: TRBD1; clone_size: -; cdr3_nt: TGCGCCAGCAGCTTTACTGGGACAGGGAGGACGGGGAACACTGAAGCTTTCTTT; cdr3_aa: CASSFTGTGRTGNTEAFF
j_call: TRBJ2-2; v_call: TRBV12-3/TRBV12-4; d_call: TRBD2; clone_size: once; cdr3_nt: TGTGCCAGCTCCCGGAGGGCGGGGGGGGCCGGGGAGCTGTTTTTT; cdr3_aa: CASSRRAGGAGELFF
j_call: TRBJ2-4; v_call: TRBV20-1; d_call: TRBD2; clone_size: -; cdr3_nt: TGCAGTGCCAGGACTAGCGGAGCCCGGAATGACCGCTTCACGAGAAACATTCAGTACTTC; cdr3_aa: CSARTSGARNDRFTRNIQYF
j_call: TRBJ2-3; v_call: TRBV29-1; d_call: -; clone_size: few; cdr3_nt: TGCAGCGTTGATATTGGGGCCTTCGCAGATACGCAGTATTTT; cdr3_aa: CSVDIGAFADTQYF
j_call: TRBJ2-2; v_call: TRBV10-3; d_call: -; clone_size: many; cdr3_nt: TGTGCCACCCGGGACACCAACACCGGGGAGCTGTTTTTT; cdr3_aa: CATRDTNTGELFF
j_call: TRBJ1-1; v_call: TRBV20-1; d_call: -; clone_size: -; cdr3_nt: TGCAGTGCTATGGGCACTGAAGCTTTCTTT; cdr3_aa: CSAMGTEAFF
j_call: TRBJ2-3; v_call: TRBV7-2; d_call: -; clone_size: few; cdr3_nt: TGTGCCAGCAGCTTAGTCGTTAACACAGATACGCAGTATTTT; cdr3_aa: CASSLVVNTDTQYF
j_call: TRBJ1-4; v_call: TRBV12-3/TRBV12-4; d_call: -; clone_size: few; cdr3_nt: TGTGCCAGCAGTTCGCCTCATGGGGGAAAACTGTTTTTT; cdr3_aa: CASSSPHGGKLFF
j_call: TRBJ2-7; v_call: TRBV24-1; d_call: TRBD2; clone_size: few; cdr3_nt: TGTGCCACCAGTGACACTAGCGTACCCTACGAGCAGTACTTC; cdr3_aa: CATSDTSVPYEQYF
j_call: TRBJ2-2; v_call: TRBV5-1; d_call: TRBD2; clone_size: few; cdr3_nt: TGCGCCAGCAGCTCCGGGAGGCCCGGGGAGCTGTTTTTT; cdr3_aa: CASSSGRPGELFF
j_call: TRBJ2-4; v_call: TRBV12-3/TRBV12-4; d_call: -; clone_size: -; cdr3_nt: TGTGCCAGCAGTTCTTACGGGGGCGGCGAAAACATTCAGTACTTC; cdr3_aa: CASSSYGGGENIQYF
j_call: TRBJ2-1; v_call: TRBV19; d_call: -; clone_size: -; cdr3_nt: TGTGCCAGTAGTAGGATCGAGAACCCTAACAATGAGCAGTTCTTC; cdr3_aa: CASSRIENPNNEQFF
j_call: TRBJ2-1; v_call: TRBV28; d_call: -; clone_size: few; cdr3_nt: TGTGCCAGCAGTTTATCAGCGCCAAGCAATGAGCAGTTCTTC; cdr3_aa: CASSLSAPSNEQFF
j_call: TRBJ2-7; v_call: TRBV28; d_call: -; clone_size: few; cdr3_nt: TGTGCCAGCAGTTCCTCCCCCTCCTACGAGCAGTACTTC; cdr3_aa: CASSSSPSYEQYF
j_call: TRBJ2-1; v_call: TRBV5-1; d_call: TRBD2; clone_size: -; cdr3_nt: TGCGCCAGCAGCTTGGAGGCGGGAGGGACCGTTGAGCAGTTCTTC; cdr3_aa: CASSLEAGGTVEQFF
j_call: TRBJ1-5; v_call: TRBV12-3/TRBV12-4; d_call: TRBD1; clone_size: many; cdr3_nt: TGTGCCAGCCTTGAGACAGGGGCATTCAATCAGCCCCAGCATTTT; cdr3_aa: CASLETGAFNQPQHF
j_call: TRBJ2-2; v_call: TRBV28; d_call: -; clone_size: -; cdr3_nt: TGTGCCAGCATTAGAGGGATCGGCATAGGGGAGCTGTTTTTT; cdr3_aa: CASIRGIGIGELFF
j_call: TRBJ2-7; v_call: TRBV12-3/TRBV12-4; d_call: TRBD2; clone_size: -; cdr3_nt: TGTGCCAGCAGTTTATGGCTAGCGGTTTACGAGCAGTACTTC; cdr3_aa: CASSLWLAVYEQYF
j_call: TRBJ1-1; v_call: TRBV27; d_call: -; clone_size: -; cdr3_nt: TGTGCCAGCAGAACACTCAAGAACACTGAAGCTTTCTTT; cdr3_aa: CASRTLKNTEAFF
j_call: TRBJ1-1; v_call: TRBV11-2; d_call: -; clone_size: -; cdr3_nt: TGTGCCAGCAGCTTACAGACGTACACTGAAGCTTTCTTT; cdr3_aa: CASSLQTYTEAFF
j_call: TRBJ1-6; v_call: TRBV25-1; d_call: -; clone_size: -; cdr3_nt: TGTGCCAGCAGTGAAGGGGGCCGGGGGGTGACCCTCCACTTT; cdr3_aa: CASSEGGRGVTLHF
j_call: TRBJ1-2; v_call: TRBV10-3; d_call: -; clone_size: -; cdr3_nt: TGTGCCATCAGTCCGGACACGGGGGGCTACACCTTC; cdr3_aa: CAISPDTGGYTF
j_call: TRBJ2-2; v_call: TRBV20-1; d_call: TRBD1; clone_size: few; cdr3_nt: TGCAGTGCTAGTGAGGGGGCGCGGACCGGGGAGCTGTTTTTT; cdr3_aa: CSASEGARTGELFF
j_call: TRBJ2-2; v_call: TRBV5-1; d_call: -; clone_size: few; cdr3_nt: TGCGCCAGCAGCCCTGGGGCTAGCGCGAACACCGGGGAGCTGTTTTTT; cdr3_aa: CASSPGASANTGELFF
j_call: TRBJ1-1; v_call: TRBV28; d_call: -; clone_size: -; cdr3_nt: TGTGCCAGCAGGACCCTCGACACTGAAGCTTTCTTT; cdr3_aa: CASRTLDTEAFF
j_call: TRBJ2-1; v_call: TRBV7-9; d_call: TRBD2; clone_size: once; cdr3_nt: TGTGCCAGCAGCTTAGGGGTTGCTAGCGGGACGTACAATGAGCAGTTCTTC; cdr3_aa: CASSLGVASGTYNEQFF
j_call: TRBJ1-5; v_call: TRBV6-5; d_call: TRBD1; clone_size: -; cdr3_nt: TGTGCCAGCAGTTATAGCGGACAGGGGTCAGGCCAGCCCCAGCATTTT; cdr3_aa: CASSYSGQGSGQPQHF
j_call: TRBJ2-2; v_call: TRBV20-1; d_call: TRBD2; clone_size: -; cdr3_nt: TGCAGTGCTACGCGGGGGACCTCCACCGGGGAGCTGTTTTTT; cdr3_aa: CSATRGTSTGELFF
j_call: TRBJ1-2; v_call: TRBV12-3/TRBV12-4; d_call: TRBD1; clone_size: -; cdr3_nt: TGTGCCAGCAGACGGACAGGAAACTATGGCTACACCTTC; cdr3_aa: CASRRTGNYGYTF
j_call: TRBJ2-1; v_call: TRBV7-2; d_call: -; clone_size: few; cdr3_nt: TGTGCCAGCAGCTTAGCGGGAGTTCCCTACAATGAGCAGTTCTTC; cdr3_aa: CASSLAGVPYNEQFF
j_call: TRBJ2-3; v_call: TRBV20-1; d_call: TRBD2; clone_size: -; cdr3_nt: TGCAGTGCCAACCCAACTAGCGGGAGTACAGATACGCAGTATTTT; cdr3_aa: CSANPTSGSTDTQYF
j_call: TRBJ2-7; v_call: TRBV7-2; d_call: -; clone_size: few; cdr3_nt: TGTGCCAGCAGCTCCCGCCGGACAGTGGATGAGCAGTACTTC; cdr3_aa: CASSSRRTVDEQYF
j_call: TRBJ1-4; v_call: TRBV7-9; d_call: -; clone_size: few; cdr3_nt: TGTGCCAGCAGCACCAACGCGGCCGAACTAGGAGAAAAACTGTTTTTT; cdr3_aa: CASSTNAAELGEKLFF
j_call: TRBJ2-3; v_call: TRBV11-3; d_call: TRBD1; clone_size: few; cdr3_nt: TGTGCCAGCAGCCCGACAGGGACGAGTAACAGCGGTACGCAGTATTTT; cdr3_aa: CASSPTGTSNSGTQYF
j_call: TRBJ2-5; v_call: TRBV29-1; d_call: TRBD1; clone_size: few; cdr3_nt: TGCAGCGCAAAACCGGGACAGGGGAGGGAGACCCAGTACTTC; cdr3_aa: CSAKPGQGRETQYF
j_call: TRBJ2-1; v_call: TRBV7-9; d_call: TRBD2; clone_size: -; cdr3_nt: TGTGCCAGCAGCCCTGGTGCTAGCGGGAGGGACAATGAGCAGTTCTTC; cdr3_aa: CASSPGASGRDNEQFF
j_call: TRBJ2-5; v_call: TRBV3-1; d_call: TRBD2; clone_size: -; cdr3_nt: TGTGCCAGCAACGCAGCGGGGGGGCCCGAGACCCAGTACTTC; cdr3_aa: CASNAAGGPETQYF
j_call: TRBJ2-2; v_call: TRBV20-1; d_call: -; clone_size: -; cdr3_nt: TGCAGTGCTAGCGGGACGAACACCGGGGAGCTGTTTTTT; cdr3_aa: CSASGTNTGELFF